Reported below is one T cell receptor (beta chain). Its specificity is unknown. The sample is drawn from a study of beta chain features in type 1 diabetes. Study-level results: A pattern of fewer insertions and more deletions at VDJ junctions was seen in type 1 diabetes patients. All four CD4+ subsets of Type 1 diabetes patients contained TCRB CDR3s that were moderately but significantly shorter.

Reverse transcription of all isolated RNA meant that expressed TCRB transcripts were sequenced. Measured with immunoSEQ multiplex PCR; TCRdb has only the in-frame clones, and not every one. In the table there are about 700,000 clones, roughly an eighth of which are singletons. Deletions cut 3 bases from V and 0 bases from J, with 18 bases between. The CDR3 is 18 residues long. CDR1 and CDR2 from the germline V gene are GTSNPN and SVGIG (reference sequence). The receptor was derived from a young man with type 1 diabetes. Sequencing was done on a sample of naive CD4+ T cells from blood. V gene TRBV30 combines with J gene TRBJ2-6, with a weak D call TRBD1 (6 bases). The CDR3 sequence: CAWSLTTGPFSGANVLTF. The DNA for the CDR3 is TGTGCCTGGAGCCTTACAACAGGGCCCTTCTCTGGGGCCAACGTCCTGACTTTC. Full variable domain (rest looked up from reference TRBV30 and TRBJ2-6): SQTIHQWPATLVQPVGSPLSLECTVEGTSNPNLYWYRQAAGRGLQLLFYSVGIGQISSEVPQNLSASRPQDRQFILSSKKLLLSDSGFYLCAWSLTTGPFSGANVLTFGAGSRLTVL.